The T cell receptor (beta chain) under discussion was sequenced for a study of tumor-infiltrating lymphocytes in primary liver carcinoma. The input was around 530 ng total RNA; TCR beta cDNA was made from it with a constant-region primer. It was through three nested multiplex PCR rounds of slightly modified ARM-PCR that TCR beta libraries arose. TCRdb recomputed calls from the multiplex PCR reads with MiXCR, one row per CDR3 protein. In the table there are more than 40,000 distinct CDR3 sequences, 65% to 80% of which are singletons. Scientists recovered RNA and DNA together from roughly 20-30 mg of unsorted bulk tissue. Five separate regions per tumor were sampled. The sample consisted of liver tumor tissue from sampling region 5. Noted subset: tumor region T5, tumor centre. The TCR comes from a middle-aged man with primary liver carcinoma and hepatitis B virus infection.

The DNA for the CDR3 is TGTGCCAGTAGTGGGCTCGACGCCGGGAGTCCCCATGAGCAGTTCTTC. Translation: CASSGLDAGSPHEQFF. This chain uses TRBV19 with TRBJ2-1; TRBD2 might be the D (6 bases). The CDR3 runs 16 residues. The V gene lost 5 bases and the J gene lost 8 bases, with 22 bases spanning the gap. CDR1 and CDR2 from the germline V gene are LNHDA and SQIVND (reference sequence). The variable domain in full, completed from reference TRBV19 and TRBJ2-1, reads DGGITQSPKYLFRKEGQNVTLSCEQNLNHDAMYWYRQDPGQGLRLIYYSQIVNDFQKGDIAEGYSVSREKKESFPLTVTSAQKNPTAFYLCASSGLDAGSPHEQFFGPGTRLTVL.